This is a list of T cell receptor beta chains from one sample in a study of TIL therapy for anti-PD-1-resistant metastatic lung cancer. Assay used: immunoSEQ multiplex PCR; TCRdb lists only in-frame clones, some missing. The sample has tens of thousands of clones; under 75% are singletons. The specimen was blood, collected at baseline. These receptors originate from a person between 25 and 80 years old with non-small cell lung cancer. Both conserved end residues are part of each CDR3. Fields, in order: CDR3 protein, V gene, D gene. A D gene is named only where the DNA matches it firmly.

CDR3 protein: CASSLAGGGPQALFF; V gene: TRBV28; D gene: TRBD2
CDR3 protein: CASSLGSWGLGGYTF; V gene: TRBV7-2; D gene: .
CDR3 protein: CASSAASGLMYEQYF; V gene: TRBV5-1; D gene: .
CDR3 protein: CASSQLGDTEAFF; V gene: TRBV6-5; D gene: .
CDR3 protein: CASSIGDSYNEQFF; V gene: TRBV19; D gene: .
CDR3 protein: CASSRAGGGYNEQFF; V gene: TRBV6-1; D gene: .
CDR3 protein: CATDRAGSYNEQFF; V gene: TRBV6-1; D gene: TRBD1
CDR3 protein: CASSSGGFFLETQYF; V gene: TRBV7-2; D gene: TRBD1
CDR3 protein: CASSGGSYNSPLHF; V gene: TRBV5-1; D gene: .
CDR3 protein: CASGKWTGGFSYEQYF; V gene: TRBV11-2; D gene: TRBD1
CDR3 protein: CASSSTSGLLQNEQFF; V gene: TRBV5-6; D gene: TRBD2
CDR3 protein: CATSRGRSANTQYF; V gene: TRBV15; D gene: .
CDR3 protein: CAWNKLGGTEAFF; V gene: TRBV30; D gene: .
CDR3 protein: CAIGLAGGNIQYF; V gene: TRBV10-3; D gene: TRBD2
CDR3 protein: CASSGLAPYNEQFF; V gene: TRBV5-1; D gene: TRBD2
CDR3 protein: CASSLAGTGIQPQHF; V gene: TRBV5-1; D gene: TRBD1
CDR3 protein: CASSLRAGSNQPQHF; V gene: TRBV7-3; D gene: .
CDR3 protein: CASSLLGEGYEQYF; V gene: TRBV19; D gene: TRBD2
CDR3 protein: CASSTQGGEQYF; V gene: TRBV7-7; D gene: .
CDR3 protein: CASSGTVNTGELFF; V gene: TRBV5-1; D gene: .
CDR3 protein: CASTNKPQGSTIYF; V gene: TRBV7-6; D gene: .
CDR3 protein: CASSYPSHRGGQPQHF; V gene: TRBV6-6; D gene: TRBD1
CDR3 protein: CASSEQGLGEKLFF; V gene: TRBV6-1; D gene: .
CDR3 protein: CASSGFRALETQYF; V gene: TRBV6-5; D gene: .
CDR3 protein: CASSLRGLTRDGYTF; V gene: TRBV4-1; D gene: .
CDR3 protein: CASSRWGEGPNEQFF; V gene: TRBV11-3; D gene: TRBD2
CDR3 protein: CASSGALSGGPYEQYF; V gene: TRBV2; D gene: TRBD2
CDR3 protein: CARRDDTGGHLTYEQYF; V gene: TRBV5-3; D gene: TRBD1
CDR3 protein: CASSEAGNEQFF; V gene: TRBV6-1; D gene: .
CDR3 protein: CASSVGLAGGVAEQFF; V gene: TRBV9; D gene: TRBD2
CDR3 protein: CASSSDSSFREQYF; V gene: TRBV27; D gene: .
CDR3 protein: CASSGEFSGELFF; V gene: TRBV10-2; D gene: .
CDR3 protein: CASSWTGSSYEQYF; V gene: TRBV4-1; D gene: TRBD1
CDR3 protein: CSVSNGMNTEAFF; V gene: TRBV29-1; D gene: .
CDR3 protein: CASSQETGSHYGYTF; V gene: TRBV18; D gene: .
CDR3 protein: CASSTMGLAGTSGAQYF; V gene: TRBV9; D gene: TRBD2
CDR3 protein: CASSMMLNTEAFF; V gene: TRBV19; D gene: .
CDR3 protein: CASSLYSGNSYEQYF; V gene: TRBV7-9; D gene: .
CDR3 protein: CASSPGLVPGELFF; V gene: TRBV5-1; D gene: .
CDR3 protein: CASSNTINEKLFF; V gene: TRBV6-5; D gene: .
CDR3 protein: CASGRGAGETHNEQFF; V gene: TRBV9; D gene: TRBD2
CDR3 protein: CASSPTAGANVLTF; V gene: TRBV18; D gene: .
CDR3 protein: CASSLGYQETQYF; V gene: TRBV27; D gene: .
CDR3 protein: CASRFPGRRPYEQYF; V gene: TRBV12-2; D gene: .
CDR3 protein: CATSRYTDSGANVLTF; V gene: TRBV15; D gene: .
CDR3 protein: CASSPLGRPKNIQYF; V gene: TRBV28; D gene: .
CDR3 protein: CSGGQGFADTQYF; V gene: TRBV29-1; D gene: TRBD1
CDR3 protein: CASKDDLYYGYTF; V gene: TRBV6-1; D gene: .
CDR3 protein: CASSGRRGLAGELFF; V gene: TRBV14; D gene: TRBD1
CDR3 protein: CASSTQRGSEAFF; V gene: TRBV7-2; D gene: .